The sequence of this TCR beta chain was determined in a study of shared clonotypes between healthy human individuals. Study observations and caveats: Non-shared clonotypes had lower generation probabilities than those shared by all four donors.

TCRdb keeps only in-frame clones here, not all; method: immunoSEQ multiplex PCR. Found here are over 1.5 million clones, about 98% of them singletons; the top ten hold less than 0.55%. Points on this clone: The antigen is not known.

CDR3 size: 13 residues. With 8 bases removed from V and 8 bases from J, the gap between germline ends came to 21 bases. From germline, CDR1 is SQVTM and CDR2 ANQGSEA. The J gene is TRBJ1-1, the V gene TRBV29-1; no reliable D call. The sequencing sample was made of naive CD4+ T cells sorted from blood. As to subset: CD45RA+ positively selected. This TCR derives from a man between 25 and 39 years old in good health. The DNA of the CDR3 is TGCAGCCTGTCAGATTCCGGTGTCTCAGAAGCTTTCTTT. Amino acids: CSLSDSGVSEAFF.